One and the same sample provided the 10 T cell receptor beta chains below, sequenced in a study of blood T cell repertoires in COVID-19. The method was immunoSEQ multiplex PCR; TCRdb's version includes in-frame clones alone and lacks a portion of them. This table has 200,000 or so clones, roughly 85% appearing once. Material: peripheral blood. The origin of the receptors is a woman under 40 with acute or convalescent COVID-19.

This clone came up once. The chain couples TRBV18 to TRBJ2-3; weak D call: TRBD1 (5 bases). The CDR3 loop spans 15 amino acids. V lost 3 bases and J lost 8, with 18 bases in between. Per the germline V gene, CDR1 is KGHSH and CDR2 is LQKENI. CDR3 region: CASSPPLGGRGTQYF. The CDR3 DNA sequence: TGTGCCAGCTCACCGCCGTTGGGTGGTAGGGGTACGCAGTATTTT. Combining the CDR3 with reference TRBV18 and TRBJ2-3 gives the whole variable domain NAGVMQNPRHLVRRRGQEARLRCSPMKGHSHVYWYRQLPEEGLKFMVYLQKENIIDESGMPKERFSAEFPKEGPSILRIQQVVRGDSAAYFCASSPPLGGRGTQYFGPGTRLTVL.

The chain employs TRBV6-5 and TRBJ1-2, with D perhaps matching TRBD1 (6 bases). V was shortened by 7 bases and J by 8 bases, with 11 bases between the two germline ends. This CDR3 region has 11 residues. Germline V gene sequence: CDR1 MNHEY, CDR2 SVGAGI. The chain's CDR3 is CASTTGQGYTF. CDR3 nucleotides: TGTGCCAGCACAACAGGGCAGGGCTACACCTTC.

The V gene is TRBV12-5, the J gene TRBJ2-7; 7 nucleotides line up with TRBD2. The CDR3 length is 14 residues. Trimming removed 4 bases from V and 6 bases from J; junction bases left unmatched: 9. The germline gives CDR1 LGHNT, CDR2 FRNRAP. The CDR3 sequence: CASGSRDYFREQYF. The CDR3 region has the DNA TGTGCTAGTGGTTCCCGGGACTACTTTCGCGAGCAGTACTTC.

The rearrangement links TRBV6-5 to TRBJ1-4; D may be TRBD1 (5 bases). This CDR3 has 15 residues. Germline-derived CDR1 and CDR2 are MNHEY and SVGAGI. The ends were cut back, 6 bases at V and 5 bases at J, with 16 bases in the middle. The CDR3 nucleotides read TGTGCCAGCAGGTCACACACAGGAGGGAATGAAAAACTGTTTTTT. This codes for CASRSHTGGNEKLFF.

The chain links TRBV6-2 or TRBV6-3 to TRBJ1-2; perhaps TRBD1 as D (5 bases). V was clipped by 6 bases and J by 8 bases, with 19 bases between them. Germline assignment: CDR1 MNHEY and CDR2 SVGEGT. The CDR3 is 14 residues long. CDR3 residues: CASSTTGPTPGYTF. DNA of the CDR3: TGTGCCAGCAGCACAACAGGTCCTACCCCAGGCTACACCTTC.

This clone has more than one count but fewer than ten. The chain employs TRBV4-1 and TRBJ1-5; no reliable D call. The germline CDR1 and CDR2 sequences are MGHRA and YSYEKL. The CDR3 has 13 amino acids. Trimming shortened V by 1 base and J by 6 bases, and 7 bases separated the two germline ends. DNA for the CDR3: TGCGCCAGCAGCCAAGTTGCGGGTCAGCCCCAGCATTTT. This sequence encodes CASSQVAGQPQHF.

The rearrangement links TRBV19 to TRBJ2-1; 8 nucleotides line up with TRBD2. Germline CDR1 and CDR2: LNHDA and SQIVND (reference sequence). This CDR3 has 17 amino acids. V shed 1 base and J 9 bases; nucleotides not matched to a gene: 14. The CDR3 nucleotides are TGTGCCAGTAGTATAGCGGTAGCGGGGTTTAACTCTGGTGAGCAGTTCTTC. The encoded protein is CASSIAVAGFNSGEQFF. Supplemented by reference TRBV19 and TRBJ2-1, the full variable domain reads DGGITQSPKYLFRKEGQNVTLSCEQNLNHDAMYWYRQDPGQGLRLIYYSQIVNDFQKGDIAEGYSVSREKKESFPLTVTSAQKNPTAFYLCASSIAVAGFNSGEQFFGPGTRLTVL.

The rearrangement joins TRBV19 to TRBJ1-2; TRBD1 aligns across 10 bases. The CDR3 covers 16 residues. V lost 5 bases to trimming and J lost 3 bases; unmatched junction nucleotides: 9. Germline V gene data show CDR1 as LNHDA and CDR2 as SQIVND (reference sequence). CDR3 in DNA: TGTGCCAGTAGTGACGACAGGGGGCCCTGGGACTATGGCTACACCTTC. It encodes CASSDDRGPWDYGYTF.

V gene TRBV7-2 combines with J gene TRBJ2-7, with 9 positions matching TRBD2. Per germline, CDR1 SGHTA and CDR2 FQGNSA. Losses at the gene ends were 1 base for V and 2 bases for J; bases not matched to a gene: 3. CDR3 length: 15 residues. CDR3 nucleotides: TGTGCCAGCAGCTTAGATAGCGGGGGCGCCTACGAGCAGTACTTC. The encoded protein is CASSLDSGGAYEQYF.

The V gene is TRBV9, the J gene TRBJ2-7, with no clear D. Germline V CDR1 and CDR2: SGDLS, YYNGEE. CDR3 length: 13 amino acids. Deletions cut 3 bases from V and 9 bases from J, with 16 bases between. The chain's CDR3 is CASSGDLSAGQYF. The CDR3 DNA reads as TGTGCCAGCAGCGGCGACTTGAGTGCTGGGCAGTACTTC. Filled out from reference TRBV9 and TRBJ2-7, the complete variable domain reads DSGVTQTPKHLITATGQRVTLRCSPRSGDLSVYWYQQSLDQGLQFLIQYYNGEERAKGNILERFSAQQFPDLHSELNLSSLELGDSALYFCASSGDLSAGQYFGPGTRLTVT.